This T cell receptor beta chain was identified during a study of CD8 T cells in ankylosing spondylitis. This clonotype was observed a few times. The antigen is undetermined. The germline CDR1 and CDR2 sequences are DFQATT and SNEGSKA (reference sequence). The CDR3 spans 16 residues. The junction had 6 bases not matched to a gene; V was cut back by 3 bases and J by 0 bases. Making use of molecular barcodes, quantitative 5'-RACE generated TCR beta libraries. TCRdb reprocessed the 5' RACE reads via MiXCR and lists one record per CDR3 protein. The repertoire holds roughly 450,000 distinct CDR3 sequences, with approximately 26% as singletons. General study findings and limits: In synovial fluid and blood from reactive arthritis, some motif variants were previously reported. Clones that were linked to disease were CD8+ and were relatively rare in peripheral blood. Several highly homologous variants formed a TCR beta motif that appeared characteristic of ankylosing spondylitis blood. In ankylosing spondylitis patients, matched synovial fluid reportedly showed significant enrichment of disease-linked clones.

Sequencing was done on a sample of blood, either unsorted or a sorted T cell fraction (not recorded which). The chain is built from TRBV20-1 and TRBJ2-3; 10 bases line up with TRBD2. This receptor was obtained from a male donor with ankylosing spondylitis. This chain's CDR3 is CSASGASGSSTDTQYF. CDR3 nucleotides: TGCAGTGCTAGTGGTGCTAGCGGGAGTAGCACAGATACGCAGTATTTT.